This TCR beta chain stems from a study of response to subunit inactivated influenza vaccine. The length of the CDR3 is 12 residues. V trimming: 4 bases; J trimming: 7 bases; junction bases outside the gene matches: 5. Germline CDR1 is SQVTM and CDR2 is ANQGSEA. TCRdb re-derived calls from the RT-PCR reads in MiXCR, one entry per CDR3 protein. The table lists roughly 550,000 distinct CDR3 sequences, less than 25% of them singletons. These same data were also listed under a study on T cells expressing NK-cell markers. That study reports: 5'RACE template switching with UMIs produced the TCR beta cDNA.

This receptor was identified in a man aged 50 or older who received an inactivated influenza vaccine. The specimen was CD4+ T cells sorted from PBMCs, collected 12 days after vaccination. This chain joins TRBV29-1 and TRBJ1-2; TRBD1 matches at 8 bases. The CDR3 coding sequence is TGCAGCGTTGGACAGGGGAAACTTGGCTACACCTTC. It specifies CSVGQGKLGYTF. Variable domain in full (rest from reference TRBV29-1 and TRBJ1-2): SAVISQKPSRDICQRGTSLTIQCQVDSQVTMMFWYRQQPGQSLTLIATANQGSEATYESGFVIDKFPISRPNLTFSTLTVSNMSPEDSSIYLCSVGQGKLGYTFGSGTRLTVV.